A selection of T cell receptor beta chains follows, all from one sample in a study of T cell repertoires in cytomegalovirus infection. TCRdb fed the reads into MiXCR, producing one record per CDR3 protein. The sample shows a few hundred thousand distinct CDR3 sequences, roughly 29% of them seen only once. The sample was PBMCs. These receptors came from a human donor in good health (CMV status not recorded). Some clones in this sample may be carry-over from other donors' samples. Both conserved end residues are part of each CDR3. The order of the fields is V gene, D gene, clone size, J gene, CDR3 DNA, CDR3 protein. A D gene is named only where the DNA matches it firmly. The size field is filled for only some rows; it gives once, few, many or a size class.

TRBV7-8	NA	NA	TRBJ1-4	TGTGCCAGCAGCTCTCGACTCGGGTGGGGTTTGGAAAAACTGTTTTTT	CASSSRLGWGLEKLFF
TRBV11-2	NA	few	TRBJ2-1	TGTGCCAGCAGCCGACCGAGGCAGGGGAGTGAGCAGTTCTTC	CASSRPRQGSEQFF
TRBV7-2	NA	NA	TRBJ2-3	TGTGCCAGCAGCGTTTTTATAGCGGATACGCAGTATTTT	CASSVFIADTQYF
TRBV12-3/TRBV12-4	TRBD1	NA	TRBJ1-2	TGTGCCAGCAGTAGGGACAGCGGGTATGGCAACACCTTC	CASSRDSGYGNTF
TRBV19	TRBD1	few	TRBJ1-6	TGTGCCACCCGACAGGGAGCCTATAATTCACCCCTCCACTTT	CATRQGAYNSPLHF
TRBV7-3	NA	NA	TRBJ2-1	TGTGCCAGCAGCTTAGTGTGGGATGTGGAGCAGTTCTTC	CASSLVWDVEQFF
TRBV4-2	TRBD2	NA	TRBJ2-1	TGTGCCAGCAGCCCCCTACTAGCGGGAGGGTCCAATGAGCAGTTCTTC	CASSPLLAGGSNEQFF
TRBV19	NA	many	TRBJ1-5	TGTGCCAGTAGTATATCGCTGAATCAGCCCCAGCATTTT	CASSISLNQPQHF
TRBV28	TRBD2	NA	TRBJ2-1	TGTGCCAGCAGTTCTCCCGGCGGGAGCTCCTACAATGAGCAGTTCTTC	CASSSPGGSSYNEQFF
TRBV19	NA	few	TRBJ2-1	TGTGCCAGTACCAGCCCCACCGCCAGGCCCACCAATGAGCAGTTCTTC	CASTSPTARPTNEQFF
TRBV7-2	TRBD2	many	TRBJ2-7	TGTGCCAGCAGCCTAAGGACTAGCGGGAGCTACGAGCAGTACTTC	CASSLRTSGSYEQYF
TRBV4-1	NA	once	TRBJ1-1	TGCGCCAGCAGCCAAGATCATATTCATGGCAACCCTTCCTTCACTGAAGCTTTCTTT	CASSQDHIHGNPSFTEAFF
TRBV6-5	TRBD2	few	TRBJ2-1	TGTGCCAGCACCAGGAAGGCGGGAGGGCCGAATGAGCAGTTCTTC	CASTRKAGGPNEQFF
TRBV6-5	NA	few	TRBJ2-7	TGTGCCAGCAGTTACTCGTCGGCTAGCGTCTACGAGCAGTACTTC	CASSYSSASVYEQYF
TRBV28	NA	NA	TRBJ1-3	TGTGCCAGCAGTTTAAGGGGCCATAGCTCTGGAAACACCATATATTTT	CASSLRGHSSGNTIYF
TRBV7-2	TRBD2	few	TRBJ2-5	TGTGCCAGCAGCTACCCGTCCGGGACTAGCGGGACTCGCGGGAAGACCCAGTACTTC	CASSYPSGTSGTRGKTQYF
TRBV6-2/TRBV6-3	NA	NA	TRBJ1-6	TGTGCCAGCACCCAGCCAGGAGGAGATTCACCCCTCCACTTT	CASTQPGGDSPLHF
TRBV12-3/TRBV12-4	NA	NA	TRBJ2-1	TGTGCCAGCAGTTTAGACCCAGAGTTTGTGGGGGCCTACAATGAGCAGTTCTTC	CASSLDPEFVGAYNEQFF
TRBV10-3	TRBD2	NA	TRBJ2-1	TGTGCCATCAGTGAGTGGGTAGCGGGAGCGTTCGACAATGAGCAGTTCTTC	CAISEWVAGAFDNEQFF
TRBV5-1	NA	NA	TRBJ1-2	TGCGCCAGCAGCTTGGTGGGAAGCGATGGCTACACCTTC	CASSLVGSDGYTF
TRBV6-2/TRBV6-3	NA	NA	TRBJ2-6	TGTGCCAGCAGTTCGACAAACTCTGGGGCCAACGTCCTGACTTTC	CASSSTNSGANVLTF
TRBV7-8	NA	many	TRBJ1-1	TGTGCCAGCAGCTTAGGGGCCAGGGGTAGGGAAGCTTTCTTT	CASSLGARGREAFF
TRBV30	TRBD2	NA	TRBJ2-3	TGTGCCTGGAACCAAAGGGGACTAGCGGGAGGAAATACGCAGTATTTT	CAWNQRGLAGGNTQYF
TRBV7-8	NA	few	TRBJ1-3	TGTGCCAGCAGCTTAGACCCGGGGGCAGGTGGAAACACCATATATTTT	CASSLDPGAGGNTIYF
TRBV7-2	NA	once	TRBJ1-5	TGTGCCAGCAGCCTAGGAGGAATCTTCACAGATACGCAGCATTTT	CASSLGGIFTDTQHF
TRBV7-2	NA	many	TRBJ2-5	TGTGCCAGCAGCTTAAATAGGGTCCAAGAGACCCAGTACTTC	CASSLNRVQETQYF
TRBV7-9	TRBD2	NA	TRBJ2-2	TGTGCCAGCAGCTTTGGCGGGAGAGGAAACACCGGGGAGCTGTTTTTT	CASSFGGRGNTGELFF
TRBV7-2	TRBD2	many	TRBJ2-3	TGTGCCAGCAGACGCCTAGCGGGAGGAGGAGATACGCAGTATTTT	CASRRLAGGGDTQYF
TRBV5-1	NA	few	TRBJ2-6	TGCGCCAGCACTGACTCTCTAAGAAGCTCTGGGGCCAACGTCCTGACTTTC	CASTDSLRSSGANVLTF
TRBV5-6	NA	NA	TRBJ2-2	TGTGCCAGCAGCTTACGGTTCGGCGAAAACACCGGGGAGCTGTTTTTT	CASSLRFGENTGELFF
TRBV18	NA	NA	TRBJ1-1	TGTGCCAGCTCACCCCCCCCCGGCACTGAAGCTTTCTTT	CASSPPPGTEAFF
TRBV7-2	TRBD2	many	TRBJ2-7	TGTGCCAGCAGCCCCATTGTAGCGGGAGGGCGCGAGCAGTACTTC	CASSPIVAGGREQYF
TRBV6-2/TRBV6-3	TRBD2	few	TRBJ2-7	TGTGCCAGCAGTTCCAAGACTAGCGGGAGTTTCTACGAGCAGTACTTC	CASSSKTSGSFYEQYF
TRBV7-8	NA	NA	TRBJ1-5	TGTGCCAGCAGCTTAGCGGGGCTTCATCAGCCCCAGCATTTT	CASSLAGLHQPQHF
TRBV12-3/TRBV12-4	TRBD2	NA	TRBJ2-2	TGTGCCAGCAGGCTGACAGGGGTTCTAGCGGGAGGAGCCGGGGAGCTGTTTTTT	CASRLTGVLAGGAGELFF
TRBV5-6	NA	NA	TRBJ2-1	TGTGCCAGCAGCCCCGACTTGAGCTCCTACAATGAGCAGTTCTTC	CASSPDLSSYNEQFF
TRBV18	NA	few	TRBJ1-2	TGTGCCAGCTCACCAGACCAGACGGGTTCTAACTATGGCTACACCTTC	CASSPDQTGSNYGYTF
TRBV19	TRBD1	few	TRBJ1-3	TGTGCCAGTAGGGCAGGGGGCGAAGACACCATATATTTT	CASRAGGEDTIYF
TRBV5-1	TRBD1	NA	TRBJ2-7	TGCGCCAGCAGCTTGGGACCTGACAGGGTAAGGGGCTACGAGCAGTACTTC	CASSLGPDRVRGYEQYF
TRBV7-2	NA	many	TRBJ2-5	TGTGCCAGCAGCTTAATAACGGGAGAAGGGACCCAGTACTTC	CASSLITGEGTQYF
TRBV5-4	TRBD2	NA	TRBJ2-1	TGTGCCAGCAGACATGGCTTAGCGGGGAACTACAATGAGCAGTTCTTC	CASRHGLAGNYNEQFF
TRBV7-2	TRBD1	many	TRBJ2-3	TGTGCCAGCAGCCGCCGGGACAGCACCACAGATACGCAGTATTTT	CASSRRDSTTDTQYF
TRBV28	NA	NA	TRBJ1-4	TGTGCCAGCAGTTTACAGGGAGTACATGAAAAACTGTTTTTT	CASSLQGVHEKLFF
TRBV11-3	NA	many	TRBJ2-5	TGTGCCAGCAGCTTAGGAGGGGTGGAGGAGACCCAGTACTTC	CASSLGGVEETQYF
TRBV5-6	NA	NA	TRBJ1-5	TGTGCCAGCAGCTTGCAGTTTACGGGATCCCCCCAGCATTTT	CASSLQFTGSPQHF
TRBV29-1	TRBD1	few	TRBJ2-5	TGCAGCGTGCTCCGGGACAGACAAGAGACCCAGTACTTC	CSVLRDRQETQYF
TRBV24-1	TRBD1	few	TRBJ2-2	TGTGCCACCAGTGACCCCGGGACAGGGGTGGCCGGGGAGCTGTTTTTT	CATSDPGTGVAGELFF